This T cell receptor (beta chain) was recorded in a study of blood T cell repertoires in COVID-19. Study in general: The United States, Italy and Spain were the sources of the acute and convalescent COVID-19 samples. T cells, B-cell-depleted T cells, or PBMCs supplied cDNA or gDNA.

This clone was detected a few times. Authors' analysis steps: Amplified reference gene primers provided the basis for estimating nucleated cell counts. Sequencing was performed with immunoSEQ multiplex PCR; in TCRdb, only in-frame clones are kept and a portion is missing. V and J calls and clone size are those listed in that table; D and trimming were worked out from the DNA. This sample carries some 74,000 clones, roughly 80% of them seen once, and the ten largest clones take approximately 4.4%. This clonotype was obtained from a woman of 80 years or more with active or convalescent COVID-19. The specimen was peripheral blood.

This chain's CDR3 is CATTQSQALDTQYF. CDR3 coding DNA: TGTGCCACCACCCAAAGCCAGGCCTTAGATACGCAGTATTTT. The rearrangement uses TRBV24-1 and TRBJ2-3; D remains unclear. The germline V and J ends were trimmed by 8 bases and 5 bases, with 16 bases remaining between them. Germline V gives CDR1 KGHDR, CDR2 SFDVKD. The CDR3 totals 14 residues.